The 25 T cell receptor beta chains below were found in one sample sequenced in a study of blood T cell repertoires in COVID-19. Generated by immunoSEQ multiplex PCR, the TCRdb table keeps only in-frame clones and is missing some. Counted here are 140,000 to 150,000 clones, roughly 90% occurring once; the ten biggest clones make up around 4.5%. The source material was PBMCs or T cells enriched from blood (not recorded which). The receptor source for this set is a man aged 50-59 years who had recovered from COVID-19.

The chain carries TRBV21-1 and TRBJ1-1. TRBV21-1 is noted as a pseudogene. The CDR3 totals 14 residues. The CDR3 here is CASSTSRGVTEAFF. For the CDR3, the DNA is TGTGCCAGCAGCACCAGTCGGGGGGTCACTGAAGCTTTCTTT.

The genes are TRBV9 and TRBJ2-1; 7 nucleotides match TRBD2. This CDR3 region has 19 residues. V lost 0 bases, J lost 4 bases, and 16 bases stayed unmatched. Germline CDR1 and CDR2: SGDLS and YYNGEE. CDR3 bases: TGTGCCAGCAGCGTAGGAAGGACTAGGCTAGCGGACTCGTACAATGAGCAGTTCTTC. This sequence encodes CASSVGRTRLADSYNEQFF.

CDR3 nucleotides: TGTGCCAGCAGCTCCCCAGACAGGTGGGAATATACGCAGTATTTT. It yields the protein CASSSPDRWEYTQYF. The chain recombines TRBV11-2 with TRBJ2-3; TRBD1 is a possible D gene (6 bases). This CDR3 spans 15 amino acids. The germline CDR1 and CDR2 sequences are SGHAT and FQNNGV. Trimming left V 4 bases short and J 7 bases short, with 18 bases between.

This clone was picked up one time. V gene TRBV19 combines with J gene TRBJ2-3; TRBD1 aligns across 7 bases. This CDR3 contains 13 residues. Germline lookup yields CDR1 LNHDA and CDR2 SQIVND (reference sequence). The V segment lost 2 bases and the J segment 5 bases; nucleotides outside the gene matches: 1. CDR3: CASSIQGVDTQYF. DNA of the CDR3: TGTGCCAGTAGTATACAGGGGGTAGATACGCAGTATTTT.

V is TRBV24-1 and J is TRBJ2-2; 12 bases agree with TRBD2. The CDR3 is 16 amino acids. Trimming cost V 4 bases and J 5 bases; bases outside gene matches: 4. Germline CDR1 reads KGHDR; CDR2 reads SFDVKD. Here the CDR3 reads CATSDQTSGRTGELFF. CDR3 sequence (DNA): TGTGCCACCAGTGACCAGACTAGCGGGAGAACCGGGGAGCTGTTTTTT.

The rearrangement links TRBV24-1 to TRBJ2-1, with no clear D. CDR1 is KGHDR and CDR2 is SFDVKD in the germline V gene. There are 16 residues in the CDR3. V was trimmed by 0 bases and J by 0 bases, leaving 8 bases between them. The CDR3 loop reads CATSDLNSSSYNEQFF. CDR3 bases: TGTGCCACCAGTGATTTGAACAGTAGCTCCTACAATGAGCAGTTCTTC.

The J gene is TRBJ1-2, the V gene TRBV5-5, with D perhaps matching TRBD1 (6 bases). Germline V gives CDR1 SGHKS, CDR2 YYEKEE (reference sequence). This CDR3 spans 15 amino acids. Trimming shortened V by 0 bases and J by 4 bases, and 13 bases separated the two germline ends. The CDR3 reads CASSLEMQGPYGYTF. As DNA, the CDR3 is TGTGCCAGCAGCTTGGAGATGCAGGGGCCCTATGGCTACACCTTC.

This clone was seen only a few times. The genes are TRBV28 and TRBJ1-6; TRBD1 agrees at 7 bases. CDR1 and CDR2 from the germline V gene are MDHEN and SYDVKM. Unmatched junction bases numbered 8, after V lost 6 bases and J lost 12 bases. The CDR3 totals 13 residues. The CDR3 DNA reads TGTGCCAGCAGAGGCGACAGGGACCAACCCCTCCACTTT. Translating it yields CASRGDRDQPLHF.

The table lists this clone with many counts. The chain links TRBV25-1 to TRBJ1-1, with a tentative D call TRBD1 (5 bases). The CDR3 sequence is 13 residues long. V gave up 5 bases and J gave up 7 bases, with 14 bases separating them. CDR1 is MGHDK and CDR2 is SYGVNS in the germline V gene. CDR3 sequence reads: CASSKWGTREAFF. In nucleotides, the CDR3 is TGTGCCAGCAGTAAGTGGGGGACTCGTGAAGCTTTCTTT.

The V and J genes are TRBV7-3 and TRBJ2-2; the D gene is possibly TRBD2 (5 bases). Germline CDR1 SGHTA, CDR2 FQGTGA. Trimming took off 2 bases at V and 0 bases at J, with 10 bases between the two ends. The CDR3 contains 16 residues. CDR3 residues: CASSLPAGANTGELFF. The CDR3 DNA follows: TGTGCCAGCAGCTTACCTGCCGGGGCGAACACCGGGGAGCTGTTTTTT.

The chain couples TRBV14 to TRBJ2-2; no clear D gene. Trimming removed 3 bases at V and 1 base at J, with 6 bases between. Germline assignment: CDR1 SGHDN and CDR2 FVKESK. The length of the CDR3 is 14 residues. The CDR3 protein is CASSHLKNTGELFF. The CDR3 nucleotides read TGTGCCAGCAGCCATCTTAAGAACACCGGGGAGCTGTTTTTT. The whole variable domain, filled in from reference TRBV14 and TRBJ2-2, reads EAGVTQFPSHSVIEKGQTVTLRCDPISGHDNLYWYRRVMGKEIKFLLHFVKESKQDESGMPNNRFLAERTGGTYSTLKVQPAELEDSGVYFCASSHLKNTGELFFGEGSRLTVL.

This chain uses TRBV28 with TRBJ1-2; perhaps TRBD1 as D (5 bases). V gave up 6 bases and J gave up 0 bases, with 14 bases separating them. From germline, CDR1 is MDHEN and CDR2 SYDVKM. The CDR3 extends over 15 amino acids. The CDR3 DNA reads as TGTGCCAGCAGCGGGGGAGCAACAGCTAACTATGGCTACACCTTC. The encoded protein is CASSGGATANYGYTF.

The rearrangement links TRBV5-1 to TRBJ1-1; TRBD1 matches 10 bases. V trimming: 4 bases; J trimming: 1 base; junction bases outside the gene matches: 1. Germline V gene data show CDR1 as SGHRS and CDR2 as YFSETQ. CDR3 length: 14 residues. The CDR3 is CASSRDRGNTEAFF. In DNA, the CDR3 is TGCGCCAGCAGCAGGGACAGGGGGAACACTGAAGCTTTCTTT.

CDR3 residues: CASSLPNRGLEAFF. DNA of the CDR3: TGTGCCAGCAGCTTGCCTAACAGGGGGCTTGAAGCTTTCTTT. The rearrangement uses TRBV5-4 and TRBJ1-1, with 9 bases matching TRBD1. There are 14 residues in the CDR3. Trimming at V came to 1 base and at J to 7 bases, leaving 5 bases not matched to a gene. Germline values: CDR1 SGHNT, CDR2 YYREEE (reference sequence).

The CDR3 reads CASNMDSLSSPLHF. DNA of the CDR3: TGCGCCAGCAACATGGACAGCTTAAGTTCACCCCTCCACTTT. V gene TRBV4-1 combines with J gene TRBJ1-6; tentative D call: TRBD1 (6 bases). V was trimmed by 7 bases and J by 9 bases, leaving 16 bases between them. CDR1 and CDR2 (germline): MGHRA, YSYEKL. The CDR3 extends over 14 amino acids.

This sequence joins TRBV5-1 and TRBJ2-5, with D possibly being TRBD1 (5 bases). Germline V CDR1 and CDR2: SGHRS, YFSETQ. There are 14 residues in the CDR3. Trimming cost V 4 bases and J 4 bases, with 14 bases left between them. The DNA for the CDR3 is TGCGCCAGCAGCCCCCTCCCCCAGGGAGAGACCCAGTACTTC. This codes for CASSPLPQGETQYF. The entire variable domain, with the rest obtained from reference TRBV5-1 and TRBJ2-5, is as follows: KAGVTQTPRYLIKTRGQQVTLSCSPISGHRSVSWYQQTPGQGLQFLFEYFSETQRNKGNFPGRFSGRQFSNSRSEMNVSTLELGDSALYLCASSPLPQGETQYFGPGTRLLVL.

This clone was detected once. The chain joins TRBV7-2 to TRBJ2-7; D not certain. The CDR3 is 14 amino acids. V was pared by 1 base and J by 0 bases, with 7 bases between. Germline CDR1 and CDR2: SGHTA and FQGNSA. For the CDR3, the DNA is TGTGCCAGCAGCTTAGAACACGCCTCCTACGAGCAGTACTTC. This gives the protein CASSLEHASYEQYF. Supplemented by reference TRBV7-2 and TRBJ2-7, the full variable domain reads GAGVSQSPSNKVTEKGKDVELRCDPISGHTALYWYRQSLGQGLEFLIYFQGNSAPDKSGLPSDRFSAERTGGSVSTLTIQRTQQEDSAVYLCASSLEHASYEQYFGPGTRLTVT.

This clone was detected only once. The chain joins TRBV18 to TRBJ1-1, with 7 bases aligning to TRBD1. With 4 bases clipped from V and 4 bases from J, the junction kept 3 bases outside the gene matches. Germline V gene sequence: CDR1 KGHSH, CDR2 LQKENI. The CDR3 has 13 amino acids. The CDR3 nucleotides are TGTGCCAGCTCACGGGACAGCCCCACTGAAGCTTTCTTT. Residues: CASSRDSPTEAFF.

This clone was observed a single time. The rearrangement uses TRBV7-2 and TRBJ1-2; D may be TRBD1 (5 bases). The CDR3 totals 13 residues. Germline V gives CDR1 SGHTA, CDR2 FQGNSA. The V gene lost 5 bases and the J gene lost 3 bases, with 10 bases spanning the gap. The CDR3 sequence: CASSIQGHYGYTF. The CDR3 region has the DNA TGTGCCAGCAGCATCCAGGGCCACTATGGCTACACCTTC.

The rearrangement joins TRBV7-2 to TRBJ2-7; tentative D call: TRBD2 (6 bases). The CDR3 covers 14 residues. CDR1 is SGHTA, CDR2 FQGNSA, per germline. V dropped 5 bases and J dropped 2 bases, with 13 bases sitting between them. This CDR3 reads CASSPRDSAYEQYF. Here the CDR3 DNA reads TGTGCCAGCAGCCCCCGGGACTCCGCCTACGAGCAGTACTTC.

This clone is labeled as medium-sized. The chain combines TRBV11-1 with TRBJ2-4; tentatively, D is TRBD1 (5 bases). The germline CDR1 and CDR2 sequences are SGHAT and FQDESV (reference sequence). Trimming took off 1 base at V and 4 bases at J, with 8 bases between the two ends. This CDR3 has 14 residues. CDR3 amino acids: CASSLGGLKNIQYF. The CDR3 DNA is TGTGCCAGCAGCTTAGGGGGCCTTAAAAACATTCAGTACTTC.

J is TRBJ1-4 and V is TRBV12-3 or TRBV12-4; D is unresolved. CDR3 length equals 13 residues. Deletions cut 3 bases from V and 5 bases from J, with 7 bases between. CDR3 DNA: TGTGCCAGCAGTTTGCGAGTGAATGAAAAACTGTTTTTT. It translates to CASSLRVNEKLFF.

This clone was counted between two and nine times. V and J are TRBV3-1 (or the pseudogene TRBV3-2) and TRBJ2-5; 7 positions match TRBD2. The CDR3 spans 15 residues. V dropped 4 bases and J dropped 0; count of bases not matched to a gene: 5. Germline CDR1 and CDR2: LGHDT and YNNKEL (reference sequence). The CDR3 sequence is CASSLGDYHQETQYF. DNA for the CDR3: TGTGCCAGCAGCCTGGGGGACTATCACCAAGAGACCCAGTACTTC.

V and J are TRBV19 and TRBJ1-6, with D possibly TRBD1 on 6 matching bases. The CDR3 totals 14 residues. Germline V gene lookup returns CDR1 LNHDA and CDR2 SQIVND (reference sequence). V dropped 3 bases and J dropped 7 bases, with 10 bases sitting between them. In DNA, the CDR3 is TGTGCCAGTAGTATTCAGGGGCTCAATTCACCCCTCCACTTT. Translated, it gives CASSIQGLNSPLHF.

J is TRBJ1-3 and V is TRBV18; no reliable D call. The V and J ends lost 1 base and 6 bases respectively, with 4 bases between them. This CDR3 is 12 amino acids long. Germline V CDR1 and CDR2: KGHSH, LQKENI. The DNA for the CDR3 is TGTGCCAGCTCACCACTCTCAAACACCATATATTTT. It specifies CASSPLSNTIYF.